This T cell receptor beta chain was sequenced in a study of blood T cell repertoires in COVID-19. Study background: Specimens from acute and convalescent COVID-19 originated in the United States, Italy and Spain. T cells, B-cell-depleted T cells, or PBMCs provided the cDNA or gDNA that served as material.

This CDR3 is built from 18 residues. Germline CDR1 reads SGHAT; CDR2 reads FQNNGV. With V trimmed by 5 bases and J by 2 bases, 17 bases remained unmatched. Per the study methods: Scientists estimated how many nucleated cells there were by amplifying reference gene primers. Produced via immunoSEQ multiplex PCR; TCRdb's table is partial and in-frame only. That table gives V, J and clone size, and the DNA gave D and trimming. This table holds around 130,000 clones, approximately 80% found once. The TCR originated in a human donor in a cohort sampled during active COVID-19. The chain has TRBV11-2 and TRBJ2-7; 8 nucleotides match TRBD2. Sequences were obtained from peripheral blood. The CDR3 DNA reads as TGTGCCAGCAGCACAGCCCTCGGGTTCGAGCGGGGGCCCTACGAGCAGTACTTC. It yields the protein CASSTALGFERGPYEQYF.